This T cell receptor (beta chain) was observed in a study of blood T cell repertoires in COVID-19 (dated by TCRdb to between 2020 and 2021). Broadly, across the study: Samples covering the acute and convalescent phases of COVID-19 were provided by collaborators in the United States, Italy and Spain. The samples were drawn from two sources: the first 160 participants of the ongoing ImmuneRACE study, and fewer than 1,500 subjects contributed by 6 global collaborators. The repertoires were made available in a free public database intended to serve as a resource for research on the immune response to SARS-CoV-2. The prospective study material was composed of cDNA or gDNA derived from T cells, B-cell-depleted T cells, or PBMCs. The sample metadata nearly always contained a de-identified subject ID, COVID-19 status, age in years and sex. Deeply sampled blood TCRbeta repertoires from subjects exposed to, actively infected with, or recovered from COVID-19 were included in the dataset. HLA class I and class II types, where available, came from metadata supplied by the sample provider rather than from assay-based typing.

V has 4 bases trimmed and J has 6 bases trimmed; junction bases matching no gene number 8. The CDR3, cysteine through phenylalanine, is 16 amino acids long. Of the read, only the CDR3 DNA is kept; its 48 bases are in frame from base 1. The germline V gene provides CDR1 KGHDR and CDR2 SFDVKD. Note on this clone: The specificity of this receptor is unknown. No clone much larger than this one lies a single base away; base qualities are absent.

The full study reports these points: The quantity of clinical and demographic metadata differed by source and by participant and was supplied without curation.

The collaborating institutions used their own protocols to collect whole blood in K2EDTA tubes. For TCRbeta analysis, collaborators shipped samples as frozen whole blood, isolated PBMCs, or DNA extracted from either of those sample types. The immunoSEQ Assay, a bias-controlled multiplex PCR, was used to amplify TCRbeta CDR3 regions from genomic DNA. Concerning the study's data processing: Nucleated cell counts per sample were estimated from amplification of reference gene primers within the assay. To quantify the absolute abundance of each unique TCRbeta CDR3 rearrangement, sequence reads were collapsed and filtered. For each sample, productive Simpson clonality was calculated by taking the square root of Simpson's diversity index across productive rearrangements. Entries here come from immuneACCESS through TCRdb and include only in-frame sequences with V and J called. Some clones fail to appear in such tables; in the studies checked, an unresolved V gene covers under half of the shortfall, and the cause of the remainder is unknown. The V and J calls and clone size come from that table; D and trimming were worked out from the DNA. This sample holds a few hundred thousand clones; about 80% were observed only once. Jointly, the top ten make up 3.3% of the sample.

Here the chain combines TRBV24-1 and TRBJ2-1, and 10 bases in between align with TRBD2. This receptor was identified in a woman aged 80 or older with acute or convalescent COVID-19. Material: peripheral blood. The DNA sequence is given as TGTGCCACCAGTGAATCTAGCGGGGGCACCATCAATGAGCAGTTCTTC. This translates into CATSESSGGTINEQFF.